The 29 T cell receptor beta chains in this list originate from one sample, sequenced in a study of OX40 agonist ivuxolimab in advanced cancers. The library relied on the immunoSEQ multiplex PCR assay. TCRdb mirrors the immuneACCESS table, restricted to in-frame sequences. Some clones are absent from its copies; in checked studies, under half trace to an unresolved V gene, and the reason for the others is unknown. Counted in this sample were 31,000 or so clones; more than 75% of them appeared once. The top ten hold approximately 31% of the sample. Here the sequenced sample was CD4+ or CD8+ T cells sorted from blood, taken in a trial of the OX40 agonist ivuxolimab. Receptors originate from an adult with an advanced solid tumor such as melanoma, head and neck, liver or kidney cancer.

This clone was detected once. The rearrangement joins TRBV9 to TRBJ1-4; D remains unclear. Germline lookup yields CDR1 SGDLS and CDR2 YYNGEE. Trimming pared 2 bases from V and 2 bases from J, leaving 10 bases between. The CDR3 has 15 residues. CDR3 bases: TGTGCCAGCAGCGTTTCCGATGGGACTAATGAAAAACTGTTTTTT. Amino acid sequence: CASSVSDGTNEKLFF.

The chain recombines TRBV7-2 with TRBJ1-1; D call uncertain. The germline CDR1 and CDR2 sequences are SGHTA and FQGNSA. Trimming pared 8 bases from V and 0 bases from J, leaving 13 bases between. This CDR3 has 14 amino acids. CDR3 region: CASGRKKLNTEAFF. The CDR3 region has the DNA TGTGCCAGCGGACGGAAGAAGCTGAACACTGAAGCTTTCTTT.

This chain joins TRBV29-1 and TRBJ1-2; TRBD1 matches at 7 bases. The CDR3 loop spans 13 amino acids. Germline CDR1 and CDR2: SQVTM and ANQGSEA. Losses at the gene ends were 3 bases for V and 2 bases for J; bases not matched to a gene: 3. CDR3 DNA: TGCAGCGTTGAGAAACAGGGGAACTATGGCTACACCTTC. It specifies CSVEKQGNYGYTF. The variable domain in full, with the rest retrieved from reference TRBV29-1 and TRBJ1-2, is SAVISQKPSRDICQRGTSLTIQCQVDSQVTMMFWYRQQPGQSLTLIATANQGSEATYESGFVIDKFPISRPNLTFSTLTVSNMSPEDSSIYLCSVEKQGNYGYTFGSGTRLTVV.

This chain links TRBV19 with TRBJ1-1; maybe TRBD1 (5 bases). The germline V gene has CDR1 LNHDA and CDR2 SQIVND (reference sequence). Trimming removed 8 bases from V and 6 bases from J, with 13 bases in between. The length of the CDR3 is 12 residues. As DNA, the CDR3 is TGTGCCAGTGGGCAGGGCGCCGCTGAAGCTTTCTTT. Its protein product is CASGQGAAEAFF. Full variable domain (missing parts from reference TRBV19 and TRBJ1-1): DGGITQSPKYLFRKEGQNVTLSCEQNLNHDAMYWYRQDPGQGLRLIYYSQIVNDFQKGDIAEGYSVSREKKESFPLTVTSAQKNPTAFYLCASGQGAAEAFFGQGTRLTVV.

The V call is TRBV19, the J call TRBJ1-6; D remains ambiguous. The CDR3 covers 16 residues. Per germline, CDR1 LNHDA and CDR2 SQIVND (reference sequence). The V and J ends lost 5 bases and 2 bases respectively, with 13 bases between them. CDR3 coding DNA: TGTGCCAGTAGTCCCACTGGGGTCACCTATAATTCACCCCTCCACTTT. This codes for CASSPTGVTYNSPLHF.

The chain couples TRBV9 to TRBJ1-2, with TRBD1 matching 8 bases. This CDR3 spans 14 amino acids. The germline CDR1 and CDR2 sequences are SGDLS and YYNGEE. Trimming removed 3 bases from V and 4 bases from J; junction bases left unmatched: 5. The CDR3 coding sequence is TGTGCCAGCAGCGAGGGGACAGGACTCTATGGCTACACCTTC. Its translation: CASSEGTGLYGYTF.

CDR3 sequence reads: CASSLSSAGEHTF. CDR3 bases: TGTGCCAGCAGTTTGTCAAGTGCAGGCGAGCACACCTTC. The chain employs TRBV27 and TRBJ1-2; D is unresolved. Germline-derived CDR1 and CDR2 are MNHEY and SMNVEV (reference sequence). V was clipped by 3 bases and J by 12 bases, with 17 bases between them. This CDR3 has 13 amino acids.

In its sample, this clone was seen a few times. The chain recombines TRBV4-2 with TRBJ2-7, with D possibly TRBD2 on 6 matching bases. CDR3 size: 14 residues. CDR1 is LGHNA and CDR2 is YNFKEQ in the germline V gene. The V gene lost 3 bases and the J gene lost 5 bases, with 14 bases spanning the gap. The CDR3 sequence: CASSHSLGGDEQYF. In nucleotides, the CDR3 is TGTGCCAGCAGCCACTCCCTCGGAGGGGACGAGCAGTACTTC.

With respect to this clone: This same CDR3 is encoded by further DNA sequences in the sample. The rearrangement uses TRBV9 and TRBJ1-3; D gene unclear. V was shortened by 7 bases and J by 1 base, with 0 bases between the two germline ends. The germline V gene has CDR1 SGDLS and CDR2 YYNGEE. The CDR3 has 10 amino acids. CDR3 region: CASSGNTIYF. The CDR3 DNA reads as TGTGCCAGCTCTGGAAACACCATATATTTT.

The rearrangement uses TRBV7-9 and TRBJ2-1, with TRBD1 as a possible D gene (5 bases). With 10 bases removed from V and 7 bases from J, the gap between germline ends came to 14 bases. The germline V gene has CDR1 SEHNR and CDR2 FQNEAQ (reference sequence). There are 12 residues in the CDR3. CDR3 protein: CATLDTGNEQFF. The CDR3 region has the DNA TGTGCCACCCTGGACACTGGGAATGAGCAGTTCTTC.

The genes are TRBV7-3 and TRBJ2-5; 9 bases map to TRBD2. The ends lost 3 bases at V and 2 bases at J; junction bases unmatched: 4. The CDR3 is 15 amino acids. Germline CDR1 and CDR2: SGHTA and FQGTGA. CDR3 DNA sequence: TGTGCCAGCAGCTTTTTCGCGGGGGGGCAAGAGACCCAGTACTTC. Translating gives CASSFFAGGQETQYF.

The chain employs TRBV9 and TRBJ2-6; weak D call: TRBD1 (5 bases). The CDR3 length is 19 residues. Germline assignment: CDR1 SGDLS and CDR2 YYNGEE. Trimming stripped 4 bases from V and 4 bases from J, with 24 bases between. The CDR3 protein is CASSPRGLRVLTGANVLTF. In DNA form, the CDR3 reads TGTGCCAGCAGCCCAAGGGGTCTCAGGGTGCTTACCGGGGCCAACGTCCTGACTTTC. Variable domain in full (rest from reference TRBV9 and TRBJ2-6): DSGVTQTPKHLITATGQRVTLRCSPRSGDLSVYWYQQSLDQGLQFLIQYYNGEERAKGNILERFSAQQFPDLHSELNLSSLELGDSALYFCASSPRGLRVLTGANVLTFGAGSRLTVL.

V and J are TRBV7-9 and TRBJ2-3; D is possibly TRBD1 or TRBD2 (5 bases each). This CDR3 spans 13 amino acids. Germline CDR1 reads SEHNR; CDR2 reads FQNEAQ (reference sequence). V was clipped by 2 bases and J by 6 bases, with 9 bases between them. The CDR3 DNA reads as TGTGCCAGCAGCTTATGGGGCGGGGATACGCAGTATTTT. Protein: CASSLWGGDTQYF.

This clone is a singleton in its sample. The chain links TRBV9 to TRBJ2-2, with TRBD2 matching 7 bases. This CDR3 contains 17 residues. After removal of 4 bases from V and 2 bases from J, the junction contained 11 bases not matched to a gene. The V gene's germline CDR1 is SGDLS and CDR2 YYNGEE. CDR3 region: CASSSRGDRANTGELFF. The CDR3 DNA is TGTGCCAGCAGCTCCCGGGGGGATCGAGCTAACACCGGGGAGCTGTTTTTT.

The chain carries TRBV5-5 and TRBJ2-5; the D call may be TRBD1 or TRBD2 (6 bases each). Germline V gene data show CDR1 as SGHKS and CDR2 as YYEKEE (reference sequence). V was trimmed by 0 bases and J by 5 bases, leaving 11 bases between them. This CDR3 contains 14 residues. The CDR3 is CASSLGGGSETQYF. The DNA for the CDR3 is TGTGCCAGCAGCTTGGGAGGGGGGAGTGAGACCCAGTACTTC.

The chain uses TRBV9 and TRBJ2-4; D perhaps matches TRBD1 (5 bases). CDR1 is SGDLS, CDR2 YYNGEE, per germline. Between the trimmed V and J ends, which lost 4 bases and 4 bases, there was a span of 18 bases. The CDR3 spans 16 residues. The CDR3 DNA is TGTGCCAGCAGCCCCACGGACCAAAAGGGGAAAAACATTCAGTACTTC. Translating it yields CASSPTDQKGKNIQYF.

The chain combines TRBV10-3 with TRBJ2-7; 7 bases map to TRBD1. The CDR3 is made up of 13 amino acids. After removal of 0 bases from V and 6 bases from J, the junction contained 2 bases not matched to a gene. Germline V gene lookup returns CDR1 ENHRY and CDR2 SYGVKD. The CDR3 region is CAISESTGPEQYF. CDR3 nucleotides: TGTGCCATCAGTGAGTCGACAGGGCCCGAGCAGTACTTC.

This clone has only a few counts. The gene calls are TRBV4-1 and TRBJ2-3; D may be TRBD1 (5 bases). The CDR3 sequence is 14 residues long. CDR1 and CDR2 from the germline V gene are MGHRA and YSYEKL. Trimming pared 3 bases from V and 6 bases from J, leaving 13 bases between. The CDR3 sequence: CASSQEDSPDTQYF. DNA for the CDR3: TGCGCCAGCAGCCAGGAAGACAGTCCCGATACGCAGTATTTT.

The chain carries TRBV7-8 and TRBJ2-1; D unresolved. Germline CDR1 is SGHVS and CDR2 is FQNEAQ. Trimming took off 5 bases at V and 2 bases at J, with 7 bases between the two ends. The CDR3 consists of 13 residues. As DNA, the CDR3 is TGTGCCAGCAGCGTCTGGGCCTACAATGAGCAGTTCTTC. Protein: CASSVWAYNEQFF.

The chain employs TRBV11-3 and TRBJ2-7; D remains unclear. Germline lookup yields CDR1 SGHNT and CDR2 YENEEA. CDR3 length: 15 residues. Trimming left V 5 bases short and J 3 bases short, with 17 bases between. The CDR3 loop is CASSEGPGLLYEQYF. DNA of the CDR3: TGTGCCAGCAGCGAAGGCCCAGGCCTCCTCTACGAGCAGTACTTC.

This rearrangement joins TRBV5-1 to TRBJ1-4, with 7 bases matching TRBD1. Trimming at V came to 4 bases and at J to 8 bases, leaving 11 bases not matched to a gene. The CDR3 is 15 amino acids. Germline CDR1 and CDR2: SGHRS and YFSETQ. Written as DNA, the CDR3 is TGCGCCAGCAGCATATACAGGGGTTCTGGAGAAAAACTGTTTTTT. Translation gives CASSIYRGSGEKLFF.

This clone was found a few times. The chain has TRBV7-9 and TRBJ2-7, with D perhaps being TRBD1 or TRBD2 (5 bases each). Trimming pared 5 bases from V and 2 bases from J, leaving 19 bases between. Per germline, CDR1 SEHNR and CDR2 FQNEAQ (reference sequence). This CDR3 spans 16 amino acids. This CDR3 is CASSVTGTGATYEQYF. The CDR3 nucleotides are TGTGCCAGCAGCGTTACCGGGACCGGAGCAACCTACGAGCAGTACTTC.

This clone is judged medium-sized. The CDR3 DNA reads as TGTGCCAGCAGTGCCGGGACTAGTACAGATACGCAGTATTTT. Its translation is CASSAGTSTDTQYF. J is TRBJ2-3 and V is TRBV11-2, with TRBD2 matching 8 bases. The CDR3 loop spans 14 amino acids. J was trimmed by 3 bases and V by 6 bases; bases with no gene match: 5. CDR1 is SGHAT and CDR2 is FQNNGV in the germline V gene.

The CDR3 bases are TGTGCCAGCAGTTACTCCAGCTACGAGCAGTACTTC. This sequence encodes CASSYSSYEQYF. The V gene is TRBV6-5, the J gene TRBJ2-7; no firm D call. Per the germline V gene, CDR1 is MNHEY and CDR2 is SVGAGI. Trimming took off 0 bases at V and 3 bases at J, with 3 bases between the two ends. The CDR3 covers 12 residues.

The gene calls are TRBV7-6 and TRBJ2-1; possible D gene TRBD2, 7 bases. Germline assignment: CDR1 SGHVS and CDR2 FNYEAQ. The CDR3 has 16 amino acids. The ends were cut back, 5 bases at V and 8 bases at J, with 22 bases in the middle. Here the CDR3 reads CASSPSAAGAGDEQFF. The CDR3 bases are TGTGCCAGCAGCCCCAGTGCGGCGGGGGCGGGCGATGAGCAGTTCTTC.

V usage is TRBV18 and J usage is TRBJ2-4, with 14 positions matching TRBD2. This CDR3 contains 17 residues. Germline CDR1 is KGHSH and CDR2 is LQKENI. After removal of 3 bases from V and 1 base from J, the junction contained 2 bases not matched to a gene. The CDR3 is CASSPGTSGSAKNIQYF. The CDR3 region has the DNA TGTGCCAGCTCACCCGGGACTAGCGGGAGCGCCAAAAACATTCAGTACTTC.

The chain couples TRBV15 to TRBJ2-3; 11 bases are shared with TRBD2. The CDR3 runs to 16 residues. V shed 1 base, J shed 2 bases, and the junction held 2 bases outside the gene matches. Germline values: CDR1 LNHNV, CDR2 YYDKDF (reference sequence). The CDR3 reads CATSRVGLAVTDTQYF. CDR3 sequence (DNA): TGTGCCACCAGCAGAGTGGGACTAGCGGTCACAGATACGCAGTATTTT.

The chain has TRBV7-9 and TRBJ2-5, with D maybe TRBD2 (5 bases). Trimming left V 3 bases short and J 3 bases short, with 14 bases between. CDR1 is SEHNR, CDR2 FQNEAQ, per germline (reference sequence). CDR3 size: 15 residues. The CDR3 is CASSFPSRAKETQYF. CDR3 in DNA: TGTGCCAGCAGCTTTCCCTCGAGGGCAAAAGAGACCCAGTACTTC.

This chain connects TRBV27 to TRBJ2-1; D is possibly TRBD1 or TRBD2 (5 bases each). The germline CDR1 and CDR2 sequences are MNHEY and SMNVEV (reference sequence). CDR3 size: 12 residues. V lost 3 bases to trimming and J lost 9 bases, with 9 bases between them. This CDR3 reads CASSFPGAEQFF. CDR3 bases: TGTGCCAGCAGTTTCCCCGGGGCTGAGCAGTTCTTC.